This T cell receptor (beta chain) came from a study of cytomegalovirus exposure and HLA in healthy donors. The CDR3 is made up of 15 amino acids. Per germline, CDR1 PRHDT and CDR2 FYEKMQ (reference sequence). Trimming took off 5 bases at V and 6 bases at J, with 17 bases between the two ends. PCR was performed using 60 Vbeta and 13 Jbeta primers. Data came from immunoSEQ multiplex PCR; TCRdb stores just in-frame clones and leaves some out. Of more than 95,000 clones detected, roughly a tenth appear once; the ten largest clones hold 5% to 6.5%. The TCR was taken from a man aged 35 to 55 in good health and CMV-seropositive. The sample consisted of PBMCs. The gene calls are TRBV13 and TRBJ1-5; a weak D match, TRBD1 (5 bases). The CDR3 coding sequence is TGTGCCAGCAGCGTTCTGGCCAGGGTTCCTCAGCCCCAGCATTTT. It encodes CASSVLARVPQPQHF.